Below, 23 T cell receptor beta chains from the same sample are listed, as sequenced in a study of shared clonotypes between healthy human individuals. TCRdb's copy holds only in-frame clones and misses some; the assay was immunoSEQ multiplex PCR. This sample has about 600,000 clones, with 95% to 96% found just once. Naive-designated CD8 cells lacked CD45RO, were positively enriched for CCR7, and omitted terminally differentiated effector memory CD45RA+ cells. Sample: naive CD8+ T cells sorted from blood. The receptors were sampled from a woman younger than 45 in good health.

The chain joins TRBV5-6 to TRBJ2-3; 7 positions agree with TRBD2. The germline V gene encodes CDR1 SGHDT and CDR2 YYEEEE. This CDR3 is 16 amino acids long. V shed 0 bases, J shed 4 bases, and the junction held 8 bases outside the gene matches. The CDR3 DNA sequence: TGTGCCAGCAGCTTGGAAGGACTAGGAGGGCCAGATACGCAGTATTTT. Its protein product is CASSLEGLGGPDTQYF.

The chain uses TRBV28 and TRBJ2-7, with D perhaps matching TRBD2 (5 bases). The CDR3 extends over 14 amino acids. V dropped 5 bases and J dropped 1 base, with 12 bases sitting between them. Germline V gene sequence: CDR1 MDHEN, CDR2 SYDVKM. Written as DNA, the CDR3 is TGTGCCAGCAGTCTCACTAGTAATTCCTACGAGCAGTACTTC. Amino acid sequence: CASSLTSNSYEQYF.

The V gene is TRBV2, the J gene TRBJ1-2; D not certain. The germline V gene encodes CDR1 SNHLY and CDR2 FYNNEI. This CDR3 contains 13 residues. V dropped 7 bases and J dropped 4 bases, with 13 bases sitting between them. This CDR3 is CASTDRVFYGYTF. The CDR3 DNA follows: TGTGCCAGCACGGACCGGGTATTCTATGGCTACACCTTC.

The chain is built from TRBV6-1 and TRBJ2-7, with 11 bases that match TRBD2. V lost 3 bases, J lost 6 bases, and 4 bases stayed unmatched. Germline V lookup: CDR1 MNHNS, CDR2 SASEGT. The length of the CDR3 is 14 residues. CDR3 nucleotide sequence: TGTGCCAGCAGTGACCTAGCGGGAGGAGGCGAGCAGTACTTC. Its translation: CASSDLAGGGEQYF.

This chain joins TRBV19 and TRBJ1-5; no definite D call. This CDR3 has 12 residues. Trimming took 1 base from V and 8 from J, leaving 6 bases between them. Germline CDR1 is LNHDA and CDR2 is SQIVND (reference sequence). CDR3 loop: CASSIAREPQHF. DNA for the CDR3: TGTGCCAGTAGTATAGCGCGGGAGCCCCAGCATTTT.

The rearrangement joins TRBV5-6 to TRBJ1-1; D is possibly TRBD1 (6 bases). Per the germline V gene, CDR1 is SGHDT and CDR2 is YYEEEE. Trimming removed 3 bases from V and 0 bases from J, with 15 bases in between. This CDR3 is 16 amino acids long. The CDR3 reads CASSSTGPLMNTEAFF. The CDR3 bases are TGTGCCAGCAGCTCGACAGGACCATTAATGAACACTGAAGCTTTCTTT.

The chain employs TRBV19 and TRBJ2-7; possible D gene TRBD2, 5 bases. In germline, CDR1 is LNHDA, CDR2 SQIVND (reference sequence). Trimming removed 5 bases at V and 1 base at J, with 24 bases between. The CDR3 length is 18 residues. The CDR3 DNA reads TGTGCCAGTAGTCCCCCAACTAGTAGGACCGACCGTTCCTACGAGCAGTACTTC. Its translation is CASSPPTSRTDRSYEQYF.

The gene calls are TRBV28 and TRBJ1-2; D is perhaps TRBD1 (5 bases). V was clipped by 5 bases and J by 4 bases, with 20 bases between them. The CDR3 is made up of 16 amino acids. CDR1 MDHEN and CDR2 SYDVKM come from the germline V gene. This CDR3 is CASSREGPARLYGYTF. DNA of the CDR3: TGTGCCAGCAGTCGAGAGGGACCCGCGAGGCTCTATGGCTACACCTTC.

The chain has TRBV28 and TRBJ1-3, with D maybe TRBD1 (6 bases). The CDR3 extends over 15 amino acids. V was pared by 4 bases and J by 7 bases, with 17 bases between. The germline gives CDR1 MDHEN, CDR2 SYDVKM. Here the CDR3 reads CASSSPPTGTNTIYF. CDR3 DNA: TGTGCCAGCAGTTCCCCCCCAACAGGGACCAACACCATATATTTT.

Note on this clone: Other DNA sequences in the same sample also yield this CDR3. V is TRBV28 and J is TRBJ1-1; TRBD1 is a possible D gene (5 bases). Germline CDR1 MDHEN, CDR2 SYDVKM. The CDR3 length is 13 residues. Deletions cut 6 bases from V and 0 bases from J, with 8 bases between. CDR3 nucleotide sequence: TGTGCCAGCAGACAGGTGATGAACACTGAAGCTTTCTTT. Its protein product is CASRQVMNTEAFF.

The CDR3 is CASSPVLGANNQPQHF. CDR3 DNA: TGCGCCAGCAGCCCTGTCTTGGGCGCAAACAATCAGCCCCAGCATTTT. The rearrangement uses TRBV4-1 and TRBJ1-5; no reliable D call. The germline gives CDR1 MGHRA, CDR2 YSYEKL. Trimming took off 4 bases at V and 3 bases at J, with 16 bases between the two ends. CDR3 size: 16 residues.

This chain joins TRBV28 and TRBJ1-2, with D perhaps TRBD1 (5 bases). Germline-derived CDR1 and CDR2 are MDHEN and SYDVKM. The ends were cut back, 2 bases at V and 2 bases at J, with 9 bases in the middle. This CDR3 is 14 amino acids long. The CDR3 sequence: CASSLPGGNYGYTF. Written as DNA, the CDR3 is TGTGCCAGCAGTTTACCCGGGGGGAACTATGGCTACACCTTC.

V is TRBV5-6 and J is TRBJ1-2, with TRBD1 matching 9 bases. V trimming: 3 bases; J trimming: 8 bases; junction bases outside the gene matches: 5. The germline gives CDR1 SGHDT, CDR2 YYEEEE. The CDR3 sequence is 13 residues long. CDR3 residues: CASSSQGAQGYTF. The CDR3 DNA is TGTGCCAGCAGCTCACAGGGGGCACAGGGCTACACCTTC.

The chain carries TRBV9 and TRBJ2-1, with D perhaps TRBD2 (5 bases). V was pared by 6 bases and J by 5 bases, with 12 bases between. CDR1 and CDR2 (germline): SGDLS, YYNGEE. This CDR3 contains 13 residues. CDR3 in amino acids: CASNDGNHNEQFF. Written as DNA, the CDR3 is TGTGCCAGCAATGACGGGAACCACAATGAGCAGTTCTTC.

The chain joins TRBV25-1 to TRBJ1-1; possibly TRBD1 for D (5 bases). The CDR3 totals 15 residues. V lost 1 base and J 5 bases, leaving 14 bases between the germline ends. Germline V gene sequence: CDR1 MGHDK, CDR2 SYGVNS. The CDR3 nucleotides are TGTGCCAGCAGTGAATCGTTGCTGGGGGGGACTGAAGCTTTCTTT. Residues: CASSESLLGGTEAFF.

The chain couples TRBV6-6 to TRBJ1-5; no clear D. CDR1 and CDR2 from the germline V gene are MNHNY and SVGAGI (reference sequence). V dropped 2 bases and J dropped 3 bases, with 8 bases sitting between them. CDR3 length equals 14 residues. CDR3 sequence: CASSYDGFNQPQHF. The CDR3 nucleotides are TGTGCCAGCAGTTACGACGGCTTCAATCAGCCCCAGCATTTT.

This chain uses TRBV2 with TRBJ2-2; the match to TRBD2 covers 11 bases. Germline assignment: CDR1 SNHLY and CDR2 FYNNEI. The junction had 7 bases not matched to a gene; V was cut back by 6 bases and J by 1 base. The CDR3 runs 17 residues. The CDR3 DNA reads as TGTGCCAGCAGCGAAACCGGGACTAGCGGGAACACCGGGGAGCTGTTTTTT. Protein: CASSETGTSGNTGELFF.

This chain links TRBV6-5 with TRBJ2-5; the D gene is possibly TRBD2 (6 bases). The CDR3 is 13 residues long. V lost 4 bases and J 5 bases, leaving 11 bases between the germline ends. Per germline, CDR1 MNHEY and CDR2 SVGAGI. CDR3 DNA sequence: TGTGCCAGCAGTTTTCCAGGAGGGGAGACCCAGTACTTC. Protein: CASSFPGGETQYF.

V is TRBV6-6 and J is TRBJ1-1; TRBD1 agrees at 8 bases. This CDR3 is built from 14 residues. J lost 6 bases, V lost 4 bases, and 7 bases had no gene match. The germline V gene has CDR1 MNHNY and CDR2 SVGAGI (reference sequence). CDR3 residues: CASSSLDRVAEAFF. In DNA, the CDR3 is TGTGCCAGCAGTTCACTGGACAGGGTAGCTGAAGCTTTCTTT.

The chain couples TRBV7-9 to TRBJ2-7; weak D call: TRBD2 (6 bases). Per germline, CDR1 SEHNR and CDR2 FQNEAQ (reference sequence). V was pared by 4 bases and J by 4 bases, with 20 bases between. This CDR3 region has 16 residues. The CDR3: CASSSGGTPEPYEQYF. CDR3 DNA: TGTGCCAGCAGCTCTGGGGGGACTCCGGAGCCTTACGAGCAGTACTTC.

The CDR3 region is CSVEDRLTTGTAEQYF. Here the CDR3 DNA reads TGCAGCGTTGAAGATCGACTAACCACCGGGACAGCCGAGCAGTACTTC. The chain uses TRBV29-1 and TRBJ2-7; 7 bases match TRBD1. The ends lost 0 bases at V and 6 bases at J; junction bases unmatched: 14. The CDR3 totals 16 residues. CDR1 is SQVTM and CDR2 is ANQGSEA in the germline V gene.

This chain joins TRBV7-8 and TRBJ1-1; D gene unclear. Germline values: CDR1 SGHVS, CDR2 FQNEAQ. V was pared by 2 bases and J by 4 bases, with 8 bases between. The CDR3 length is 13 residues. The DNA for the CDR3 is TGTGCCAGCAGCTTATTGGTAGGCACTGAAGCTTTCTTT. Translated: CASSLLVGTEAFF.

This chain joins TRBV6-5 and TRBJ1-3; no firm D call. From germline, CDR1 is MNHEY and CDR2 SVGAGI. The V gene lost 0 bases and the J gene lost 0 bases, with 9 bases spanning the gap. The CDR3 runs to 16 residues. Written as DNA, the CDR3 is TGTGCCAGCAGTTACTCTTATCCGGGCTCTGGAAACACCATATATTTT. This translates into CASSYSYPGSGNTIYF.